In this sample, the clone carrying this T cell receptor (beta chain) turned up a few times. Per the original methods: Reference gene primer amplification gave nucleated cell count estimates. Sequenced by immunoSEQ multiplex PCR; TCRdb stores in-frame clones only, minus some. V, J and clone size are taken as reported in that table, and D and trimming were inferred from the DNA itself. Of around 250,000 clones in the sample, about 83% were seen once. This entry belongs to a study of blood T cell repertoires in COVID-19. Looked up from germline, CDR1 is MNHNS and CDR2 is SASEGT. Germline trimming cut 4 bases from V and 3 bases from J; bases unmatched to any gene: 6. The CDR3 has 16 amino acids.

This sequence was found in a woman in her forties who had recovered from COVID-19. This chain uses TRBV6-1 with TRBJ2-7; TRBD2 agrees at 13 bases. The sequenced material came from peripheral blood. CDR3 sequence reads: CASSAGLAGEIYEQYF. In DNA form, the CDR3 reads TGTGCCAGCAGTGCCGGACTAGCGGGGGAGATCTACGAGCAGTACTTC.